This T cell receptor (beta chain) was observed in a study of CXCR3-negative and CXCR3-positive naive CD8 T cells. Study overall: The dataset comprises some 130 million TRB reads in total, with about 1.5 +/- 0.3 million reads per library.

Study-wide results and limits: Both naive subsets carried similar amounts of surface CD5, so TCR strength was inferred from TRB CDR3 properties. TRB CDR3 hydrophobicity was greater in CXCR3-positive naive cells than in CXCR3-negative naive cells. Naive CXCR3-positive and CXCR3-negative cells shared TRBV-TRBJ usage; memory cells diverged.

With UMI labels, 5' RACE was used to prepare the TRB cDNA libraries. TCRdb reanalyzed the 5' RACE reads and collapses them to one entry per CDR3 protein, without DNA. This sample's table has roughly 100,000 distinct CDR3 sequences. Of note for this clonotype: The antigen remains undetermined.

This CDR3 has 15 residues. Germline V gene lookup returns CDR1 MNHNY and CDR2 SVGAGI (reference sequence). This chain joins TRBV6-6 and TRBJ2-3; the TCRdb D gene call, TRBD2, has no DNA to confirm it. The specimen sequenced was naive CXCR3- CD8+ T cells from blood. Subset meaning: CD45RO-CCR7+CD27+CD95- naive CD8+ T cells lacking CXCR3 (TNR3-). This clonotype was obtained from a human donor in good health. Some clones in this sample may be carry-over from other donors' samples. The CDR3 loop reads CASSRLEIGTDTQYF.